The present T cell receptor beta chain was sequenced within a study of blood T cell repertoires in COVID-19. Some clones are missing from TCRdb's copy, which holds only in-frame ones; the method was immunoSEQ multiplex PCR. The data show about 160,000 clones, more than 75% seen once. The CDR3 has 10 residues. The germline gives CDR1 MNHEY, CDR2 SMNVEV (reference sequence). The ends were cut back, 8 bases at V and 9 bases at J, with 10 bases in the middle. Material: peripheral blood. The chain employs TRBV27 and TRBJ1-2; D is unclear. This TCR was sampled from a man aged 60-69 years with COVID-19, enrolled during active disease. In nucleotides, the CDR3 is TGTGCCAGCCACCCGGGGAGCTACACCTTC. This sequence encodes CASHPGSYTF.